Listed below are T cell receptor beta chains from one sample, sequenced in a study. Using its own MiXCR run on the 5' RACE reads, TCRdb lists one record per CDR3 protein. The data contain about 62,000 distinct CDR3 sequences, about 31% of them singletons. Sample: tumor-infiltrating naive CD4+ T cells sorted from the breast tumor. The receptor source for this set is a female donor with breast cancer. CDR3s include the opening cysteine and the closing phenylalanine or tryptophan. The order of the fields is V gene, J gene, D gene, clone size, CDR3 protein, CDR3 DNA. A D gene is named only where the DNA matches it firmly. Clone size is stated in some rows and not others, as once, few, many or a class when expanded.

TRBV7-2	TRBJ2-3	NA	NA	CAGSLTATGSADTQYF	TGTGCCGGCAGCTTAACAGCTACAGGGTCCGCAGATACGCAGTATTTT
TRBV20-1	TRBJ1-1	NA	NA	CSANFAGMNTEAFF	TGCAGTGCTAACTTCGCAGGGATGAACACTGAAGCTTTCTTT
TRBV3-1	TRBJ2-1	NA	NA	CASSPGSFSYNEQFF	TGTGCCAGCAGCCCGGGGAGCTTCTCCTACAATGAGCAGTTCTTC
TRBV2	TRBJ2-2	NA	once	CASRPDSNTGELFF	TGTGCCAGCAGACCGGACAGCAACACCGGGGAGCTGTTTTTT
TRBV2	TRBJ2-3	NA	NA	CASILGGIGTDTQYF	NA
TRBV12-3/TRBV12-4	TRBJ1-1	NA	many	CASSFAVNTEAFF	TGTGCCAGCAGTTTTGCGGTGAACACTGAAGCTTTCTTT
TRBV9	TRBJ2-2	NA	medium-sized	CASSGTFTGELFF	TGTGCCAGCAGCGGGACTTTCACCGGGGAGCTGTTTTTT
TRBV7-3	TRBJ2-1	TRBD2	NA	CASSPLLAGANNEQFF	TGTGCCAGCAGCCCCCTCCTAGCGGGGGCAAACAATGAGCAGTTCTTC
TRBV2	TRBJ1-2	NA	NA	CAGNPRAGGDYGYTF	TGTGCCGGCAACCCCCGGGCAGGTGGGGACTATGGCTACACCTTC
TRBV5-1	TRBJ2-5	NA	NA	CAGSFFSEVSETQYF	TGCGCCGGCAGCTTTTTTTCAGAGGTTTCAGAGACCCAGTACTTC
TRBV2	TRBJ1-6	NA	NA	CASSEAEGRTPLHF	TGTGCCAGCAGTGAGGCAGAGGGTAGGACACCCCTCCACTTT
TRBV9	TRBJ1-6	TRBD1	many	CASSARTRQGANSPLHF	TGTGCCAGCAGCGCCCGGACCCGACAGGGGGCAAATTCACCCCTCCACTTT
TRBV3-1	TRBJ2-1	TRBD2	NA	CASSQEGKRGGHNEQFF	TGTGCCAGCAGCCAAGAAGGGAAGCGGGGGGGCCACAATGAGCAGTTCTTC
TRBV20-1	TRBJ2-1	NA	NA	CSAIDSMNEQFF	TGCAGTGCTATCGACTCCATGAATGAGCAGTTCTTC
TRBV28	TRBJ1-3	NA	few	CASRDSTLGNTIYF	TGTGCCAGCAGGGACAGTACTCTTGGAAACACCATATATTTT
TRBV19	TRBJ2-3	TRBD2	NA	CASSTSGDADTQYF	TGTGCCAGTAGTACAAGCGGGGATGCAGATACGCAGTATTTT
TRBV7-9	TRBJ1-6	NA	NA	CASSLGGVRNSPLHF	TGTGCCAGCAGCTTAGGAGGGGTCCGGAATTCACCCCTCCACTTT
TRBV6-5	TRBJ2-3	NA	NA	CASSYTTLTDTQYF	TGTGCCAGCAGTTACACCACACTCACAGATACGCAGTATTTT
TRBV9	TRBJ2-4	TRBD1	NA	CASSSAGGSKNIQYF	TGTGCCAGCAGCTCCGCAGGGGGCTCCAAAAACATTCAGTACTTC
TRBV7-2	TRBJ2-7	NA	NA	CASSLNFRGHEQYF	TGTGCCAGCAGCTTAAACTTCAGGGGCCACGAGCAGTACTTC
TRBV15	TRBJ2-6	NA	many	CATSRDRSGANVLTF	TGTGCCACCAGCAGAGATAGATCTGGGGCCAACGTCCTGACTTTC
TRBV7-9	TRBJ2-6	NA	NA	CASSTKRGGARGANVLTF	TGTGCCAGCAGCACCAAAAGGGGGGGCGCGCGAGGGGCCAACGTCCTGACTTTC
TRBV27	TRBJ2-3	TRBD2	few	CASSLGLAGVSDAQYF	TGTGCCAGCAGTCTTGGACTAGCGGGAGTGAGTGATGCGCAGTATTTT
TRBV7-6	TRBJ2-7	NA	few	CASSRGTEDWDEQYF	TGTGCCAGCAGCCGCGGGACCGAGGATTGGGACGAGCAGTACTTC
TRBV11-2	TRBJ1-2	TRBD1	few	CASSAFPTGSYGYTF	TGTGCCAGCAGCGCCTTTCCGACAGGGAGTTATGGCTACACCTTC
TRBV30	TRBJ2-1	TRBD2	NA	CAWSKGGLRPSGDYNEQFF	TGTGCCTGGAGTAAAGGGGGACTGCGCCCTAGCGGGGACTACAATGAGCAGTTCTTC
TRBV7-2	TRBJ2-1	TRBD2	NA	CASSSRTSGSKEQFF	TGTGCCAGCAGCTCCAGGACTAGCGGGAGCAAAGAGCAGTTCTTC
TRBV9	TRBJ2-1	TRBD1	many	CASSGRDRSYNEQFF	TGTGCCAGCAGCGGCCGGGACAGGTCCTACAATGAGCAGTTCTTC
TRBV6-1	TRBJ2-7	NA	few	CASSEFYYEQYF	TGTGCCAGCAGTGAATTCTACTACGAGCAGTACTTC
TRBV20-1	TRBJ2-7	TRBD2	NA	CGARDLRLAGGSYEQYF	TGCGGTGCTAGAGACCTACGACTAGCGGGAGGTTCCTACGAGCAGTACTTC
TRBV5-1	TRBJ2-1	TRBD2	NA	CASSLVSSGSGYEQFF	TGCGCCAGCAGCTTGGTTTCGAGCGGGAGTGGGTATGAGCAGTTCTTC
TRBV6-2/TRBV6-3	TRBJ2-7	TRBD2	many	CASTGPQAGDYEQYF	TGTGCCAGCACAGGACCCCAAGCGGGAGACTACGAGCAGTACTTC
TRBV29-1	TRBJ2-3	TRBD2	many	CSVDDLAGRGDTQYF	TGCAGCGTTGACGATCTAGCGGGAAGGGGAGATACGCAGTATTTT
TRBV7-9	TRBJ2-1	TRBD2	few	CASRTSGYNEQFF	TGTGCCAGCAGGACTAGCGGGTACAATGAGCAGTTCTTC
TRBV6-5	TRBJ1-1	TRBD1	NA	CASSYRRGYTEAFF	TGTGCCAGCAGTTACCGCAGGGGGTACACTGAAGCTTTCTTT
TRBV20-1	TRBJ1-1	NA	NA	CSASRREAFF	TGCAGTGCTAGTCGCAGGGAAGCTTTCTTT
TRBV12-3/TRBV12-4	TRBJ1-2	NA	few	CASSRSRGENYGYTF	TGTGCCAGCAGTAGATCTCGAGGAGAAAACTATGGCTACACCTTC
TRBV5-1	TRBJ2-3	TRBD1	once	CTSSSMTGGGTDTQYF	TGCACCAGCAGCTCGATGACAGGGGGTGGCACAGATACGCAGTATTTT
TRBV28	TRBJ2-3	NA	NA	CASGHTGSWGTDTQYF	TGTGCCAGCGGGCATACAGGGAGTTGGGGCACAGATACGCAGTATTTT
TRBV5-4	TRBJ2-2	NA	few	CASSPDRDTNTGELFF	TGTGCCAGCAGCCCAGACCGGGACACGAACACCGGGGAGCTGTTTTTT
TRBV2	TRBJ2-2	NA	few	CASKNTGELFF	TGTGCCAGCAAAAACACCGGGGAGCTGTTTTTT
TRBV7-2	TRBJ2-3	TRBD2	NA	CASSASGTRLSF	TGTGCCAGCAGCGCTTCTGGGACTAGGTTGAGCTTT
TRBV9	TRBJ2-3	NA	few	CAGSPGVSTDTQYF	TGTGCCGGCAGCCCCGGGGTTAGCACAGATACGCAGTATTTT
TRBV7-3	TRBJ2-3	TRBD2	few	CASSLLGLAGADTQYF	TGTGCCAGCAGCTTACTTGGACTAGCGGGAGCAGATACGCAGTATTTT
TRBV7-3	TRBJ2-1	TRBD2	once	CASSVSGTSFNRGNDQFF	TGTGCCAGCAGCGTCTCCGGGACTAGCTTTAATCGGGGCAATGATCAGTTCTTC
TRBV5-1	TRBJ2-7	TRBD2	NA	CASSFPKRGSGREPTKQYF	TGCGCCAGCAGCTTTCCCAAACGGGGTAGCGGGAGGGAACCTACGAAGCAGTACTTC
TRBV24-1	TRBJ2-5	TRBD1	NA	CATSRTGGETQYF	TGTGCCACCAGCAGGACAGGGGGGGAGACCCAGTACTTC
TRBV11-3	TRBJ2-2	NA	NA	CASTGQDTGELFF	TGTGCCAGCACAGGACAAGACACCGGGGAGCTGTTTTTT